Listed below are T cell receptor beta chains from one sample, sequenced in a study of blood T cell repertoires in COVID-19. Using immunoSEQ multiplex PCR, the repertoire was profiled, and TCRdb retains in-frame clones only, with some absent. The sample yields some 260,000 clones, 70% to 75% seen once. The sample was peripheral blood. These receptor sequences come from a woman of 80 years or more with acute or convalescent COVID-19. CDR3s include the opening cysteine and the closing phenylalanine or tryptophan. Each record gives: D gene, clone size, J gene, V gene, CDR3 DNA, CDR3 protein. D genes are given only for firm matches. The size entry is marked missing in some rows and otherwise reads once, few, many or a size class.

d_call: NA; clone_size: NA; j_call: TRBJ2-1; v_call: TRBV12-1; cdr3_nt: TGTGCCAGCAGCACAGGAAAGGATGAGCAGTTCTTC; cdr3_aa: CASSTGKDEQFF
d_call: NA; clone_size: once; j_call: TRBJ2-4; v_call: TRBV2; cdr3_nt: TGTGCCACGAGGAGGCTGGTTGGCAAAAACATTCAGTACTTC; cdr3_aa: CATRRLVGKNIQYF
d_call: NA; clone_size: NA; j_call: TRBJ1-1; v_call: TRBV6-6; cdr3_nt: TGTGCCAGCAGCCTAACCAGGGTTTACACTGAAGCTTTCTTT; cdr3_aa: CASSLTRVYTEAFF
d_call: NA; clone_size: once; j_call: TRBJ2-5; v_call: TRBV7-7; cdr3_nt: TGTGCCAGCAGCTTAGTCGAGAAGGAGACCCAGTACTTC; cdr3_aa: CASSLVEKETQYF
d_call: TRBD1; clone_size: NA; j_call: TRBJ1-2; v_call: TRBV6-5; cdr3_nt: TGTGCCAGCAGGACCGGGACAGGGAGTTGGGGTGGCTACACCTTC; cdr3_aa: CASRTGTGSWGGYTF
d_call: NA; clone_size: NA; j_call: TRBJ2-5; v_call: TRBV6-5; cdr3_nt: TGTGCCAGCAGCTGGGGTACAGGGGGGGAAGAGACCCAGTACTTC; cdr3_aa: CASSWGTGGEETQYF
d_call: TRBD2; clone_size: NA; j_call: TRBJ2-1; v_call: TRBV7-9; cdr3_nt: TGTGCCAGCAGCTTTAGCGGGAGGGATGAGCAGTTCTTC; cdr3_aa: CASSFSGRDEQFF
d_call: TRBD2; clone_size: NA; j_call: TRBJ2-7; v_call: TRBV12-5; cdr3_nt: TGTGCTAGTGGTTTGGGAGATACGACCGGGACTAGCGGGATCCTCCTACCCTACGAGCAGTACTTC; cdr3_aa: CASGLGDTTGTSGILLPYEQYF
d_call: TRBD1; clone_size: NA; j_call: TRBJ1-6; v_call: TRBV30; cdr3_nt: TGTGCAAAACTGCGGGACAGGGGAAAACCTAATTCACCCCTCCACTTT; cdr3_aa: CAKLRDRGKPNSPLHF
d_call: NA; clone_size: NA; j_call: TRBJ2-3; v_call: TRBV3-1/TRBV3-2; cdr3_nt: TGTGCCAGCAGCTTCCATGTAACGGGGAACACAGATACGCAGTATTTT; cdr3_aa: CASSFHVTGNTDTQYF
d_call: TRBD1; clone_size: NA; j_call: TRBJ1-5; v_call: TRBV6-4; cdr3_nt: TGTGCCAGCAGTGACTCGAATGGTTTCTTCAGGGGGTTCTATAGCAATCAGCCCCAGCATTTT; cdr3_aa: CASSDSNGFFRGFYSNQPQHF
d_call: TRBD1; clone_size: NA; j_call: TRBJ2-5; v_call: TRBV4-3; cdr3_nt: TGCGCCAGCAGCCAAGGGACAGGGCAAGAGACCCAGTACTTC; cdr3_aa: CASSQGTGQETQYF
d_call: TRBD1; clone_size: once; j_call: TRBJ1-2; v_call: TRBV18; cdr3_nt: TGTGCCAGCTCACTAGGGACAGGGGGCTATGGCTACACCTTC; cdr3_aa: CASSLGTGGYGYTF
d_call: NA; clone_size: NA; j_call: TRBJ2-3; v_call: TRBV10-1; cdr3_nt: TGCGCCAGCACCCCGGACACCACAGATACGCAGTATTTT; cdr3_aa: CASTPDTTDTQYF
d_call: NA; clone_size: NA; j_call: TRBJ2-7; v_call: TRBV5-4; cdr3_nt: TGTGCCAGCAGCTTGAACATCCCCCCCTACGAGCAGTACTTC; cdr3_aa: CASSLNIPPYEQYF
d_call: NA; clone_size: NA; j_call: TRBJ2-3; v_call: TRBV5-1; cdr3_nt: TGCGCCAGCAGCTCAGAAAAGTTCACAGATACGCAGTATTTT; cdr3_aa: CASSSEKFTDTQYF
d_call: NA; clone_size: NA; j_call: TRBJ1-6; v_call: TRBV7-2; cdr3_nt: TGTGCCAGCAGCTTAGTAAACAGCGGATCTTCACCCCTCCACTTT; cdr3_aa: CASSLVNSGSSPLHF
d_call: TRBD1; clone_size: NA; j_call: TRBJ2-5; v_call: TRBV13; cdr3_nt: TGTGCCAGCAGCTCGGACAGGGCCGAGACCCAGTACTTC; cdr3_aa: CASSSDRAETQYF
d_call: NA; clone_size: NA; j_call: TRBJ2-1; v_call: TRBV2; cdr3_nt: TGTGCCAGCAGTGCCTCTAGCAGGAGTGAGCAGTTCTTC; cdr3_aa: CASSASSRSEQFF
d_call: NA; clone_size: NA; j_call: TRBJ2-7; v_call: TRBV11-2; cdr3_nt: TGTGCCAGCAGCTTAATTGGGGGCGCTTACGAGCAGTACTTC; cdr3_aa: CASSLIGGAYEQYF
d_call: TRBD1; clone_size: once; j_call: TRBJ1-1; v_call: TRBV7-2; cdr3_nt: TGTGCCAGCAGCTTGAGACAGGGGAACACTGAAGCTTTCTTT; cdr3_aa: CASSLRQGNTEAFF
d_call: TRBD1; clone_size: NA; j_call: TRBJ2-1; v_call: TRBV5-1; cdr3_nt: TGCGCCAGCAGCTTCTCGGGACAGGGGGCGGGTAATGAGCAGTTCTTC; cdr3_aa: CASSFSGQGAGNEQFF
d_call: NA; clone_size: NA; j_call: TRBJ1-5; v_call: TRBV10-3; cdr3_nt: TGTGCCATCAGTGAAAAGGGAGTAGACAATCAGCCCCAGCATTTT; cdr3_aa: CAISEKGVDNQPQHF
d_call: NA; clone_size: NA; j_call: TRBJ2-1; v_call: TRBV9; cdr3_nt: TGTGCCAGCAGCGTAGAGGCGGGAACCTACAATGAGCAGTTCTTC; cdr3_aa: CASSVEAGTYNEQFF
d_call: NA; clone_size: NA; j_call: TRBJ2-6; v_call: TRBV12-3/TRBV12-4; cdr3_nt: TGTGCCAGCACCGAGGGCGGGGCCAACGTCCTGACTTTC; cdr3_aa: CASTEGGANVLTF